This T cell receptor beta chain was obtained from a study of vaccination effects on CD4 cells after COVID-19. Study results and limitations: Both infection-induced and vaccine-induced clones contracted markedly at late post-vaccination timepoints.

Ahead of sequencing, the ViraFEST assay grew antigen-specific CD4+ T cells using viral peptide pools. Following an approximately 11-day culture, CD4+ T cells were purified. Two doses of either BNT162b2 or mRNA-1273 were given to each participant. About this clone itself: Its antigen remains unidentified.

CDR1 is KGHSH and CDR2 is LQKENI in the germline V gene. The CDR3 loop spans 16 amino acids. V gave up 5 bases and J gave up 4 bases, with 17 bases separating them. Libraries were prepared by immunoSEQ multiplex PCR; TCRdb keeps only in-frame clonotypes and omits some of them. The table includes more than 60,000 clones, about 67% detected once. The sequencing here drew on CD4+ T cells from PBMCs cultured with HCoV-229E spike peptides, taken after COVID-19 vaccination. The genes are TRBV18 and TRBJ2-2; D gene uncertain. This sequence was found in a human donor who received a COVID-19 vaccine. CDR3 amino acids: CASSLTTEVVTGELFF. As DNA, the CDR3 is TGTGCCAGCTCATTGACGACCGAGGTGGTCACCGGGGAGCTGTTTTTT. Variable domain in full (rest from reference TRBV18 and TRBJ2-2): NAGVMQNPRHLVRRRGQEARLRCSPMKGHSHVYWYRQLPEEGLKFMVYLQKENIIDESGMPKERFSAEFPKEGPSILRIQQVVRGDSAAYFCASSLTTEVVTGELFFGEGSRLTVL.